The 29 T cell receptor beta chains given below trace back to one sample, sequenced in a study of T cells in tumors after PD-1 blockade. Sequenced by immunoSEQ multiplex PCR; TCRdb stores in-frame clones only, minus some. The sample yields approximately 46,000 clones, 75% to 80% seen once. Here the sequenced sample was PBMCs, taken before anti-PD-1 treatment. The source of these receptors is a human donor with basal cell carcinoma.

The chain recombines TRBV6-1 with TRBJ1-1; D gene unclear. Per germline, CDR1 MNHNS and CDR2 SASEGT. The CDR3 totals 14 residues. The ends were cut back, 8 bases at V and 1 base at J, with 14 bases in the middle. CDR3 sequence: CASGENLGNTEAFF. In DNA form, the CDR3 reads TGTGCCAGCGGAGAAAACCTTGGGAACACTGAAGCTTTCTTT.

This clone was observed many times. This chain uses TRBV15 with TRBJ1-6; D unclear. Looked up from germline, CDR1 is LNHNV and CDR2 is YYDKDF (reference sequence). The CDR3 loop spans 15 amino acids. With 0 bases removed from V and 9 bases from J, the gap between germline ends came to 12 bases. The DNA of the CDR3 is TGTGCCACCAGCAGAGATCCCAGCTCCAGTTCACCCCTCCACTTT. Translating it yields CATSRDPSSSSPLHF.

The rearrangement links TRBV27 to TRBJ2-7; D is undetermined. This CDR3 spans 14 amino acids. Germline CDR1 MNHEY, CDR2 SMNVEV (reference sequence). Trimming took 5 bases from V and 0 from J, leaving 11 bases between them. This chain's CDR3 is CASSLGLSSYEQYF. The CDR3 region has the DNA TGTGCCAGCAGTCTAGGATTGAGCTCCTACGAGCAGTACTTC.

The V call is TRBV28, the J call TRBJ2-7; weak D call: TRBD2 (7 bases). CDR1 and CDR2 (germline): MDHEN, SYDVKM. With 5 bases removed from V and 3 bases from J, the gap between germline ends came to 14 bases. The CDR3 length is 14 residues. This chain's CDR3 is CASSPGGADYEQYF. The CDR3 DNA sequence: TGTGCCAGCAGTCCTGGGGGGGCGGACTACGAGCAGTACTTC.

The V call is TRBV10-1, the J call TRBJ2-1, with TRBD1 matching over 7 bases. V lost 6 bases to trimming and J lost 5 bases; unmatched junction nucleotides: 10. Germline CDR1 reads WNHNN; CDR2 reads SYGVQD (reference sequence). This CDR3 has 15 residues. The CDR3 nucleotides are TGCGCCAGCAGCCCCGGGCAGGGGGTTGACAATGAGCAGTTCTTC. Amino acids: CASSPGQGVDNEQFF.

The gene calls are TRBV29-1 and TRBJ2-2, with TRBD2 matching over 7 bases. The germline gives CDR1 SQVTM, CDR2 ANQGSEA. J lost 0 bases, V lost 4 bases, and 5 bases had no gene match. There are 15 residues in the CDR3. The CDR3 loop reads CSVGTSGANTGELFF. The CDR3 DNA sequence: TGCAGCGTTGGGACAAGCGGGGCGAACACCGGGGAGCTGTTTTTT.

The CDR3 DNA follows: TGTGCCTGGAGTGTGGGTGGGCGGGAACAAGCTTTCTTT. Residues: CAWSVGGREQAFF. The chain carries TRBV30 and TRBJ1-1, with no clear D. Germline V gene sequence: CDR1 GTSNPN, CDR2 SVGIG (reference sequence). CDR3 length equals 13 residues. Trimming pared 0 bases from V and 9 bases from J, leaving 14 bases between.

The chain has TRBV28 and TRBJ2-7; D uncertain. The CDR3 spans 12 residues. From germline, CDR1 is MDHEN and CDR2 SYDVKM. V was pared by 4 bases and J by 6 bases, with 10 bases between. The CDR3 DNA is TGTGCCAGCAGTTCCCTAGTCGGCGAGCAGTACTTC. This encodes CASSSLVGEQYF. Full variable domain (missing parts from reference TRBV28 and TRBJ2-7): DVKVTQSSRYLVKRTGEKVFLECVQDMDHENMFWYRQDPGLGLRLIYFSYDVKMKEKGDIPEGYSVSREKKERFSLILESASTNQTSMYLCASSSLVGEQYFGPGTRLTVT.

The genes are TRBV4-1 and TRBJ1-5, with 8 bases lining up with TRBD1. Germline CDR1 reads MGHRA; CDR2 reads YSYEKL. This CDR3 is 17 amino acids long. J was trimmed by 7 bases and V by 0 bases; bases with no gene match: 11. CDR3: CASSQDLIAGGFQPQHF. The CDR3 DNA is TGCGCCAGCAGCCAAGACCTAATCGCAGGGGGCTTCCAGCCCCAGCATTTT.

The CDR3 DNA is TGTGCCAGCAGCCAGACAGTAAATCAGCCCCAGCATTTT. This translates into CASSQTVNQPQHF. The V call is TRBV5-8, the J call TRBJ1-5; D possibly corresponds to TRBD1 (5 bases). Germline CDR1 SGHTS, CDR2 YDEGEE. Trimming took 4 bases from V and 4 from J, leaving 9 bases between them. This CDR3 is 13 amino acids long.

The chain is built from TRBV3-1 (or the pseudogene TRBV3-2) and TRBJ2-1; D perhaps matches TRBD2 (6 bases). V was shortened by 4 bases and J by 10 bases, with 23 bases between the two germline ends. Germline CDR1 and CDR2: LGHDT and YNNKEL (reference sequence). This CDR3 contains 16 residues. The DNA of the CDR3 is TGTGCCAGCAGCCCCCAAACACAGGACTACCGGCGGGAGCAGTTCTTC. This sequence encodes CASSPQTQDYRREQFF.

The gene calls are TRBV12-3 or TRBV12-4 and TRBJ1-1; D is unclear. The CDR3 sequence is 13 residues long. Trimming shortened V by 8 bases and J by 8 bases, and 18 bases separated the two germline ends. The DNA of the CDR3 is TGTGCCAGCGGGGAGGGATCCAAGAGGGAAGCTTTCTTT. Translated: CASGEGSKREAFF.

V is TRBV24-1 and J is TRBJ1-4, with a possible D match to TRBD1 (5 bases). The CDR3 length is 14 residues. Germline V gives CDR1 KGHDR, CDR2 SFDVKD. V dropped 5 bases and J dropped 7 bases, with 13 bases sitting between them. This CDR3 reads CATSAPGPVEKLFF. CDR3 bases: TGTGCCACCAGTGCGCCGGGGCCTGTTGAAAAACTGTTTTTT.

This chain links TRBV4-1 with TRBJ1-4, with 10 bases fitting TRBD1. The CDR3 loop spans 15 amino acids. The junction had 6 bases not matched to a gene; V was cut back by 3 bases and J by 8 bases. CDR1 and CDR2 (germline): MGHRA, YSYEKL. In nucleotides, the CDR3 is TGCGCCAGCAGCCAGACCGGGACAGGGGTAGAAAAACTGTTTTTT. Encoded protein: CASSQTGTGVEKLFF.

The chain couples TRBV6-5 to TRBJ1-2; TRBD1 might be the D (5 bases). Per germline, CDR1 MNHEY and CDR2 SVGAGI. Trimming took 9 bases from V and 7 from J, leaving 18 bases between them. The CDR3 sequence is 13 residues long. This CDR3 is CASSLGGVGGYTF. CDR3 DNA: TGTGCCAGTTCTCTTGGGGGAGTGGGTGGCTACACCTTC.

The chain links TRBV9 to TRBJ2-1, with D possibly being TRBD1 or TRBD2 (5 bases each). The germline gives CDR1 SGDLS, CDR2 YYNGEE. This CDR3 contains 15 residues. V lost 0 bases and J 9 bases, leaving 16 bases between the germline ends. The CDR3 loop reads CASSVGQRGMGEQFF. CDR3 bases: TGTGCCAGCAGCGTAGGGCAGAGGGGTATGGGTGAGCAGTTCTTC.

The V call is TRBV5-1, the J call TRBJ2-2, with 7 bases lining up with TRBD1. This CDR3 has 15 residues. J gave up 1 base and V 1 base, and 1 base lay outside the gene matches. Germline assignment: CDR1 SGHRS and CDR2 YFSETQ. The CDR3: CASSLRTGNTGELFF. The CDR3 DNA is TGCGCCAGCAGCTTGAGGACAGGGAACACCGGGGAGCTGTTTTTT. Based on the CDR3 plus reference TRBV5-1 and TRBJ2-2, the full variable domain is KAGVTQTPRYLIKTRGQQVTLSCSPISGHRSVSWYQQTPGQGLQFLFEYFSETQRNKGNFPGRFSGRQFSNSRSEMNVSTLELGDSALYLCASSLRTGNTGELFFGEGSRLTVL.

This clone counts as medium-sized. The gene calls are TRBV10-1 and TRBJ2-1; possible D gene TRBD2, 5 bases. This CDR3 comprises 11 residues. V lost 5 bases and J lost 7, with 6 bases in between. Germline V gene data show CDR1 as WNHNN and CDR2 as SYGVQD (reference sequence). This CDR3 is CASSPGNEQFF. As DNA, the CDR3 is TGCGCCAGCAGTCCGGGGAATGAGCAGTTCTTC.

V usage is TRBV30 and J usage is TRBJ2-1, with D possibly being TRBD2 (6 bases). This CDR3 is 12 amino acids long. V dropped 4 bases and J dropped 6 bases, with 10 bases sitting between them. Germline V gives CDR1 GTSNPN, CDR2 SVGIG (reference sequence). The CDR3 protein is CAWTTSRNEQFF. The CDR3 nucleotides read TGTGCCTGGACGACTAGTCGCAATGAGCAGTTCTTC.

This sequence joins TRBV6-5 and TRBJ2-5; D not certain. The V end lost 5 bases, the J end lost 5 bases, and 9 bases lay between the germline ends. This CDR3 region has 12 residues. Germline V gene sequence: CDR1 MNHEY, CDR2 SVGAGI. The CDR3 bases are TGTGCCAGCAGTCACGCCGGGGAGACCCAGTACTTC. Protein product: CASSHAGETQYF.

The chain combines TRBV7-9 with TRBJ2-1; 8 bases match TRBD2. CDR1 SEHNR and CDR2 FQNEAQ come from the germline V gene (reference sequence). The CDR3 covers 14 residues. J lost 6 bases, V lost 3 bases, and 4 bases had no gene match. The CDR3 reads CASSFAGTSNEQFF. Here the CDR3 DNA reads TGTGCCAGCAGCTTTGCAGGGACTAGCAATGAGCAGTTCTTC. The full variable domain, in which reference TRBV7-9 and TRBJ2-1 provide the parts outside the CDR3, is DTGVSQNPRHKITKRGQNVTFRCDPISEHNRLYWYRQTLGQGPEFLTYFQNEAQLEKSRLLSDRFSAERPKGSFSTLEIQRTEQGDSAMYLCASSFAGTSNEQFFGPGTRLTVL.

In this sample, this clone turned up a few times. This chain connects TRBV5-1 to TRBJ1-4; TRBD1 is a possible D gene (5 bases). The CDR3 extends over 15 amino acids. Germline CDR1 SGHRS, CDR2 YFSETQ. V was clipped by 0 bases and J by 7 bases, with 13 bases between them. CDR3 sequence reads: CASSLAGGESEKLFF. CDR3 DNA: TGCGCCAGCAGCTTGGCCGGAGGGGAAAGTGAAAAACTGTTTTTT. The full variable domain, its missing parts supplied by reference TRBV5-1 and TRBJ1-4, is KAGVTQTPRYLIKTRGQQVTLSCSPISGHRSVSWYQQTPGQGLQFLFEYFSETQRNKGNFPGRFSGRQFSNSRSEMNVSTLELGDSALYLCASSLAGGESEKLFFGSGTQLSVL.

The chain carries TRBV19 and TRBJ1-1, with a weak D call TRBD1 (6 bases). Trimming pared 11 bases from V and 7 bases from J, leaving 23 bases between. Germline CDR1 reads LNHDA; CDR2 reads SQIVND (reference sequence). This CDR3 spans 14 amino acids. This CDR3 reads CASKAGGQRSEAFF. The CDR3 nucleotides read TGTGCCTCCAAGGCCGGGGGGCAGCGAAGTGAAGCTTTCTTT.

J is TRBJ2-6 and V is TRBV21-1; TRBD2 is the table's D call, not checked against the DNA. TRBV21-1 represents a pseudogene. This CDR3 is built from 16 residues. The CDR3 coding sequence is TGTGCCAGCAGCAAGATTTGGAGCTCTGGGGCCAACGTCCTGACTTTC. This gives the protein CASSKIWSSGANVLTF.

The CDR3 region is CASSSRDPTNYGYTF. The CDR3 nucleotides are TGCGCCAGCAGCTCCCGGGATCCTACTAACTATGGCTACACCTTC. The chain couples TRBV5-1 to TRBJ1-2; D gene ambiguous. Germline loops: CDR1 SGHRS, CDR2 YFSETQ. This CDR3 is 15 amino acids long. V was pared by 3 bases and J by 0 bases, with 12 bases between.

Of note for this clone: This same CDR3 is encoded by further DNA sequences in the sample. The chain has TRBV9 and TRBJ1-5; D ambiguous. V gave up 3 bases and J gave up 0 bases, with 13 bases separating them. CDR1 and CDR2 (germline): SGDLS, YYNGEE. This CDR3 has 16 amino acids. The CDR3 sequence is CASSEGTEYSNQPQHF. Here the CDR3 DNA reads TGTGCCAGCAGCGAGGGAACAGAATATAGCAATCAGCCCCAGCATTTT.

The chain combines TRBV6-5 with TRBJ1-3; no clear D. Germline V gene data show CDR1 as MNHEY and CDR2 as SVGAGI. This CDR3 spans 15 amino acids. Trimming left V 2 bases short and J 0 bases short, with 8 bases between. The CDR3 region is CASSYESDSGNTIYF. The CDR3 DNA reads TGTGCCAGCAGTTACGAGTCTGACTCTGGAAACACCATATATTTT.

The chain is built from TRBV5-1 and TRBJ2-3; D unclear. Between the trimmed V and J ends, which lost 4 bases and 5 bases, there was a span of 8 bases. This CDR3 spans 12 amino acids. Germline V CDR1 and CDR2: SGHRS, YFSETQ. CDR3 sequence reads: CASSPGRDTQYF. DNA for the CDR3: TGCGCCAGCAGCCCCGGACGAGATACGCAGTATTTT.

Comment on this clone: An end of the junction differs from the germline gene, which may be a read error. DNA of the CDR3: TGTGCCAGCGGTTATTTGGGACGGGAGGGAGGGACCCAGTACTTC. Translation gives CASGYLGREGGTQYF. V is TRBV6-5 and J is TRBJ2-5, with TRBD2 identical over 8 bases. Germline V gene sequence: CDR1 MNHEY, CDR2 SVGAGI. The CDR3 is made up of 15 amino acids.